The rows below give T cell receptor beta chains drawn from one sample of a study of blood T cell repertoires in COVID-19. The method was immunoSEQ multiplex PCR; TCRdb's version includes in-frame clones alone and lacks a portion of them. This table has 200,000 to 250,000 clones, 88% appearing once. The sample consisted of PBMCs or T cells enriched from blood (not recorded which). These receptors were taken from a woman aged 25 to 45 who had recovered from COVID-19. Each CDR3 is given with its conserved first and last residue. The D gene is left open where the match is weak. A row's size may be missing; if present it is once, few, many or a size class.

>TRBJ2-1|NA|TRBV24-1|NA
TGTGCCACCAGTGATTACAGTAACAATGAGCAGTTCTTC
CATSDYSNNEQFF
>TRBJ1-4|NA|TRBV13|NA
TGTGCCAGCAGCTTTAGACAGCCTAATGAAAAACTGTTTTTT
CASSFRQPNEKLFF
>TRBJ2-5|NA|TRBV7-3|NA
TGTGCCAGCAGCGCGCCGGAGGGGACCCAGTACTTC
CASSAPEGTQYF
>TRBJ2-2|NA|TRBV19|NA
TGTGCCAGTAGTCCAAGACCCAGGGGTGACACCGGGGAGCTGTTTTTT
CASSPRPRGDTGELFF
>TRBJ1-1|NA|TRBV6-5|NA
TGTGCCAGCAGTTACTCTGTAACGAGGAGTGAAGCTTTCTTT
CASSYSVTRSEAFF
>TRBJ2-7|NA|TRBV19|TRBD2
TGTGCCAGTAGTATAGTAGCGGGCATCTACGAGCAGTACTTC
CASSIVAGIYEQYF
>TRBJ1-5|NA|TRBV19|NA
TGTGCCAGTAGTATCCGCGACGGGAGCAATCAGCCCCAGCATTTT
CASSIRDGSNQPQHF
>TRBJ2-2|NA|TRBV2|TRBD1
TGTGCCAGCAGGGAGCAGGGGGCTGCCGGGGAGCTGTTTTTT
CASREQGAAGELFF
>TRBJ1-1|NA|TRBV11-2|NA
TGTGCCAGCAGCAGACAGTGGGGAACTGAAGCTTTCTTT
CASSRQWGTEAFF
>TRBJ2-5|NA|TRBV6-5|NA
TGTGCCAGCTTAACTGGGGGGGAGACCCAGTACTTC
CASLTGGETQYF
>TRBJ1-2|NA|TRBV18|NA
TGTGCCAGCTCACGAATGGAGGGTAACTATGGCTACACCTTC
CASSRMEGNYGYTF
>TRBJ1-1|few|TRBV5-5|NA
TGTGCCAGCAGCTTGGTCAGGACACAAATGAACACTGAAGCTTTCTTT
CASSLVRTQMNTEAFF
>TRBJ2-5|NA|TRBV6-5|TRBD1
TGTGCCAGCAGCGTCGACAGGGGTAGGGAGACCCAGTACTTC
CASSVDRGRETQYF
>TRBJ2-1|NA|TRBV19|TRBD2
TGTGCCAGTAGTATAGATCGGTTTGCGGGGGGACCTCACAATGAGCAGTTCTTC
CASSIDRFAGGPHNEQFF
>TRBJ1-1|once|TRBV19|TRBD1
TGTGCCAGTAGGTGGGACAGGGAGAGTTCTGAAGCTTTCTTT
CASRWDRESSEAFF
>TRBJ2-7|NA|TRBV6-2/TRBV6-3|TRBD1
TGTGCCAGCAGTAGGGACAGAATCTACGAGCAGTACTTC
CASSRDRIYEQYF
>TRBJ2-3|NA|TRBV4-3|NA
TGCGCCAGCAGCCGAGGGATTAACACAGATACGCAGTATTTT
CASSRGINTDTQYF
>TRBJ1-1|NA|TRBV5-1|NA
TGCGCCAGCAGCTTGGAGGGCAGGGCTAACACTGAAGCTTTCTTT
CASSLEGRANTEAFF
>TRBJ2-1|NA|TRBV27|NA
TGTGCCAGCAGTTTCGGGATATACAATGAGCAGTTCTTC
CASSFGIYNEQFF
>TRBJ1-2|NA|TRBV3-1/TRBV3-2|TRBD1
TGTGCCAGCAGCCCAAATTCCGGGACAGCTTATGGCTACACCTTC
CASSPNSGTAYGYTF
>TRBJ1-1|NA|TRBV7-3|TRBD1
TGTGCCAGCAGCTCGTACAGGGGCACTGAAGCTTTCTTT
CASSSYRGTEAFF
>TRBJ2-7|NA|TRBV19|TRBD1
TGTGCCAGTAAAGGACAGGGAGATTCCAACGAGCAGTACTTC
CASKGQGDSNEQYF
>TRBJ1-2|once|TRBV25-1|NA
TGTGCCAGCAAAACACCTAACTATGGCTACACCTTC
CASKTPNYGYTF
>TRBJ1-2|NA|TRBV3-1/TRBV3-2|NA
TGTGCCAGCAGCCAAGAGACGGGGTCATGGAACACCTATGGCTACACCTTC
CASSQETGSWNTYGYTF
>TRBJ2-7|NA|TRBV5-5|TRBD1
TGTGCCAGCAGCTTGGGGCCCGGGACAGAGGCCTACGAGCAGTACTTC
CASSLGPGTEAYEQYF
>TRBJ1-1|once|TRBV5-4|NA
TGTGCCAGCAGCGACCCCCAGGGTTGGACTGAAGCTTTCTTT
CASSDPQGWTEAFF
>TRBJ1-1|NA|TRBV6-1|NA
TGTGCCAGCAGTGAGGGTGTCGGGGTCGAGGCTTTCTTT
CASSEGVGVEAFF
>TRBJ1-6|once|TRBV18|NA
TGTGCCAGCTCAAAGACCCCTAGGGGTGATTCACCCCTCCACTTT
CASSKTPRGDSPLHF
>TRBJ2-5|NA|TRBV6-6|TRBD1
TGTGCCAGCAGGCAAGGACAGGGGCAAGAGACCCAGTACTTC
CASRQGQGQETQYF
>TRBJ2-1|NA|TRBV6-5|NA
TGTGCCAGCAGTTACCGAGGGACTTACAATGAGCAGTTCTTC
CASSYRGTYNEQFF
>TRBJ2-7|NA|TRBV29-1|NA
TGCAGCGTTGAAGGAATCGGCTCCTACGAGCAGTACTTC
CSVEGIGSYEQYF